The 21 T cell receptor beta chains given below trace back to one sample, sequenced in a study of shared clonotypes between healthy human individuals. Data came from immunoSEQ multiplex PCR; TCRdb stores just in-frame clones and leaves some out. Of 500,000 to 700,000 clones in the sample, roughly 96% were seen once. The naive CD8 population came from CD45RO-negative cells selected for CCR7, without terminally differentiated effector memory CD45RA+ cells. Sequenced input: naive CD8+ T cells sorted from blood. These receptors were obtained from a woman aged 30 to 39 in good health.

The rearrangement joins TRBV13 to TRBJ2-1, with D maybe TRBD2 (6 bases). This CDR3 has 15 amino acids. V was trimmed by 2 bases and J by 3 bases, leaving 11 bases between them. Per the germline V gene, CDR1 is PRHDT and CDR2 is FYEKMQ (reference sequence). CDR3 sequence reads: CASSLSGGVYNEQFF. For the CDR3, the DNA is TGTGCCAGCAGCTTATCCGGGGGTGTCTACAATGAGCAGTTCTTC.

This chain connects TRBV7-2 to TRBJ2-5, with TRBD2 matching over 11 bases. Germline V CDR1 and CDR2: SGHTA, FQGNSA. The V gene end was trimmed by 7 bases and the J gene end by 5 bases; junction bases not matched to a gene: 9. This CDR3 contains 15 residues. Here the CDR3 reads CASTTTSGEVETQYF. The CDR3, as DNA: TGTGCCAGCACCACGACTAGCGGGGAGGTGGAGACCCAGTACTTC.

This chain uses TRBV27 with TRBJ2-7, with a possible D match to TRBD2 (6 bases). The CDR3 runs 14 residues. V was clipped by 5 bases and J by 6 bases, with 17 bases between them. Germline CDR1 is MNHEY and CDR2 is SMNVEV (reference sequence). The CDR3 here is CASSLRAGMAEQYF. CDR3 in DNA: TGTGCCAGCAGTCTACGCGCGGGAATGGCCGAGCAGTACTTC.

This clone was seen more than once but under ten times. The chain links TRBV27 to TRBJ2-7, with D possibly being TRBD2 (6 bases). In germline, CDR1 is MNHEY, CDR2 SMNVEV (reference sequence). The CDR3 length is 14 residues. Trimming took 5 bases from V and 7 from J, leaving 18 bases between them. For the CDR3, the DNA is TGTGCCAGCAGTCCCGAAGGGGACTCCTGGGAGCAGTACTTC. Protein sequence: CASSPEGDSWEQYF.

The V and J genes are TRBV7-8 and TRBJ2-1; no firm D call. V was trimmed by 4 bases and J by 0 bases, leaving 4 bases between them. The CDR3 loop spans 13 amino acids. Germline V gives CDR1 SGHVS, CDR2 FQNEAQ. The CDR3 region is CASSYLSYNEQFF. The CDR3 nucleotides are TGTGCCAGCAGCTACCTCTCCTACAATGAGCAGTTCTTC.

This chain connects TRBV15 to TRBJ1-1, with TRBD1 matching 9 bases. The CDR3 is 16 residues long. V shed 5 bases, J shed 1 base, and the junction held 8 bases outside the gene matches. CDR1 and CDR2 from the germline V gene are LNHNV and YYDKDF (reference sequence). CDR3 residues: CATSGRDRDSNTEAFF. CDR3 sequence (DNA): TGTGCCACCAGCGGACGGGACAGGGACTCGAACACTGAAGCTTTCTTT.

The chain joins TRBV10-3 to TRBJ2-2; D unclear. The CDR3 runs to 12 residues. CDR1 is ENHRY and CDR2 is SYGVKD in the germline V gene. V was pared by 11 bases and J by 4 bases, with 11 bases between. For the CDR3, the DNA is TGTGCCGTTGGAATTGGCACCGGGGAGCTGTTTTTT. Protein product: CAVGIGTGELFF.

The CDR3 sequence is CASSLAGQGSEQFF. The CDR3 DNA reads as TGTGCCAGCAGCTTAGCCGGACAGGGCAGTGAGCAGTTCTTC. The chain links TRBV11-2 to TRBJ2-1; 8 positions agree with TRBD1. This CDR3 has 14 residues. Germline CDR1 and CDR2: SGHAT and FQNNGV. Germline trimming cut 1 base from V and 9 bases from J; bases unmatched to any gene: 5.

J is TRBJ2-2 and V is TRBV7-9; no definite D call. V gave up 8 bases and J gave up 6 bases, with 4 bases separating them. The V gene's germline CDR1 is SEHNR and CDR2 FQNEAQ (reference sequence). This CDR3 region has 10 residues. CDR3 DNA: TGTGCCAGCCTACCCGGGGAGCTGTTTTTT. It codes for CASLPGELFF.

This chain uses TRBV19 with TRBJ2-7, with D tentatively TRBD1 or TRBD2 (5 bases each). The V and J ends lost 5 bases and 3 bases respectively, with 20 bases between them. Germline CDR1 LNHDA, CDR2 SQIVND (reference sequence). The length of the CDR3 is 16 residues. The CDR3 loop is CASSSRDGAAGYEQYF. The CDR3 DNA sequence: TGTGCCAGTAGTTCAAGGGACGGTGCCGCCGGCTACGAGCAGTACTTC.

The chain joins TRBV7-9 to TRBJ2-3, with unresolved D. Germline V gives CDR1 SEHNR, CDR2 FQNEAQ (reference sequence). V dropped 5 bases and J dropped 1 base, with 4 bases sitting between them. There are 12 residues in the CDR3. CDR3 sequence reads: CASSPGTDTQYF. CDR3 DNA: TGTGCCAGCAGCCCCGGCACAGATACGCAGTATTTT.

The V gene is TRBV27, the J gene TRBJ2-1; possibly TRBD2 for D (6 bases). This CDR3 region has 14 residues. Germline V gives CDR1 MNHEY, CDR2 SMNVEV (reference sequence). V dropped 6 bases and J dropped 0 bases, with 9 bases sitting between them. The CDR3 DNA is TGTGCCAGCAGGACCGGGAGCTCCTACAATGAGCAGTTCTTC. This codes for CASRTGSSYNEQFF.

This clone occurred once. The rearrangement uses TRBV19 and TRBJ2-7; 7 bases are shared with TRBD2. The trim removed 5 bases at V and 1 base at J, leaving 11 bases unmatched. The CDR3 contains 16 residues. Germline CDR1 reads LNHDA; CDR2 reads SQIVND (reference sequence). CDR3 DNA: TGTGCCAGTAGTTTCGGCGGCTTAGCGGGTTCCTACGAGCAGTACTTC. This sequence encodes CASSFGGLAGSYEQYF.

CDR3 protein: CASSRPPGELFF. The CDR3, as DNA: TGTGCCAGCAGCCGGCCCCCCGGGGAGCTGTTTTTT. The chain employs TRBV7-9 and TRBJ2-2, with no clear D. There are 12 residues in the CDR3. Germline loops: CDR1 SEHNR, CDR2 FQNEAQ (reference sequence). V shed 5 bases and J shed 6 bases, with 7 bases lying between them. Complete variable domain (other parts from reference TRBV7-9 and TRBJ2-2): DTGVSQNPRHKITKRGQNVTFRCDPISEHNRLYWYRQTLGQGPEFLTYFQNEAQLEKSRLLSDRFSAERPKGSFSTLEIQRTEQGDSAMYLCASSRPPGELFFGEGSRLTVL.

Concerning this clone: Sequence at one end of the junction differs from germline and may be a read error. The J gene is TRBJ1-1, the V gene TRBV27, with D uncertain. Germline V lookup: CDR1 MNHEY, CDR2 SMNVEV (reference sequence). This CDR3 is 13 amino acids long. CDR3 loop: CASGFVGTAEAFF. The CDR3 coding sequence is TGTGCCAGCGGTTTTGTCGGTACGGCGGAAGCTTTCTTT.

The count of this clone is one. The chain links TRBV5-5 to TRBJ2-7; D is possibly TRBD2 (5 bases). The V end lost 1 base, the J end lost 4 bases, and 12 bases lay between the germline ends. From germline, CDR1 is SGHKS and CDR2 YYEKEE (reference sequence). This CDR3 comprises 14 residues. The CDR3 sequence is CASSLSSSGYEQYF. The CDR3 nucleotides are TGTGCCAGCAGCTTGTCGTCCAGCGGTTACGAGCAGTACTTC.

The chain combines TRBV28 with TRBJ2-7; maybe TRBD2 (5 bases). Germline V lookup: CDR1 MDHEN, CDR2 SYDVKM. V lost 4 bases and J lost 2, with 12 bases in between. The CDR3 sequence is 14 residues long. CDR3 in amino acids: CASSSMDGTYEQYF. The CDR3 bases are TGTGCCAGCAGTTCCATGGACGGGACCTACGAGCAGTACTTC.

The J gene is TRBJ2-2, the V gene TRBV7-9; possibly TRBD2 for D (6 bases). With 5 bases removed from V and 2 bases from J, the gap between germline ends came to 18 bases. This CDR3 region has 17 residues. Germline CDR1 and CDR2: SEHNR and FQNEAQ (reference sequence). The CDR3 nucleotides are TGTGCCAGCAGCCCCCCCGGGGGTGCGCCTAACACCGGGGAGCTGTTTTTT. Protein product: CASSPPGGAPNTGELFF.

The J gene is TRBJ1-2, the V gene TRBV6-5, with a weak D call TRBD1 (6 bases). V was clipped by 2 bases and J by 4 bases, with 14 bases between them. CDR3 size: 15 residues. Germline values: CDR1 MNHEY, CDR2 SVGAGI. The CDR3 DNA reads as TGTGCCAGCAGTTACGGGGGGGGCGCGGGCTATGGCTACACCTTC. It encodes CASSYGGGAGYGYTF.

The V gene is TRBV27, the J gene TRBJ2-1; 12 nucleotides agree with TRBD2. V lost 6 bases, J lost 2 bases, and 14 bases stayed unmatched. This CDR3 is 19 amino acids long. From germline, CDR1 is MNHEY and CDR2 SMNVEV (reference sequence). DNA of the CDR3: TGTGCCAGCAGCGCGGGAGGGCTAGCGGGAGGGGGACCCTACAATGAGCAGTTCTTC. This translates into CASSAGGLAGGGPYNEQFF.

The CDR3 nucleotides are TGCGCCAGCAGTTCGGGGGACAGGGATGGATACGAGCAGTACTTC. Translated, it gives CASSSGDRDGYEQYF. The V gene is TRBV5-2, the J gene TRBJ2-7; TRBD1, the D gene given by the table, was not confirmed from the DNA. TRBV5-2 is tagged as a pseudogene. CDR3 length equals 15 residues.